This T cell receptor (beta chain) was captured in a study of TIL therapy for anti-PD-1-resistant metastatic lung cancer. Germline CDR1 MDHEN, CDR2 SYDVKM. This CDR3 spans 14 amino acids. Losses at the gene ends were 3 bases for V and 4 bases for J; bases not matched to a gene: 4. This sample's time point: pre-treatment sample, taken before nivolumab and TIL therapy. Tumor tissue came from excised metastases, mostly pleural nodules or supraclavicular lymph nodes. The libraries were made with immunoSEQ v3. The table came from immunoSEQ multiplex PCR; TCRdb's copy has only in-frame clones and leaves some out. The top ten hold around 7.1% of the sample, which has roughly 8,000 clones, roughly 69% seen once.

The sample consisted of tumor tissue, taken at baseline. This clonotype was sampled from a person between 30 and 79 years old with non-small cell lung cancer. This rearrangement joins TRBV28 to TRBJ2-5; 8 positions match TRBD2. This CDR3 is CASSFLSGVETQYF. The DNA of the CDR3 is TGTGCCAGCAGTTTCCTTAGCGGGGTAGAGACCCAGTACTTC.